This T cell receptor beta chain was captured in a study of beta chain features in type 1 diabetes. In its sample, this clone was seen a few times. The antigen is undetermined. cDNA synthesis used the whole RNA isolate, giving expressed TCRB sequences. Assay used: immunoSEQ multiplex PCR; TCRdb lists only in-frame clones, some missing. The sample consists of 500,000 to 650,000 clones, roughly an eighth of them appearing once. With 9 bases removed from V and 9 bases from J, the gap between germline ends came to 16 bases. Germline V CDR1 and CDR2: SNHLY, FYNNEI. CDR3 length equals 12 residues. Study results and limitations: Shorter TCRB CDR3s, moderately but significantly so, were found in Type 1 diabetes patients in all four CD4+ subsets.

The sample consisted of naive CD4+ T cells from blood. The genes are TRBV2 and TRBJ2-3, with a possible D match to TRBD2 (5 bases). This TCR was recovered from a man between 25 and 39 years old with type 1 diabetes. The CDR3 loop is CARGLRAETQYF. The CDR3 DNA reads TGTGCCAGAGGACTCCGGGCGGAGACGCAGTATTTT.